The sequence of this TCR beta chain was determined in a study of shared clonotypes between healthy human individuals. V shed 5 bases and J shed 4 bases, with 12 bases lying between them. CDR3 length: 13 amino acids. General study points: A handful of donors showed sharing of approximately 5% of naive CD4 clonotypes. Generally, naive subsets came out with larger estimated richness than memory subsets.

Measured with immunoSEQ multiplex PCR; TCRdb has only the in-frame clones, and not every one. The sample has about 1 million clones, 60% to 80% seen once. A word on this clone: Its antigen remains unknown.

The chain is built from TRBV6-7 and TRBJ2-7; maybe TRBD1 (6 bases). TRBV6-7 is noted as an ORF with a role that remains uncertain. The specimen sequenced was memory CD4+ T cells sorted from blood. As for subset: CD45RA-negative fraction. The receptor's source is a man aged 18 to 29 in good health. CDR3 protein: CASSPLQGYEQYF. The CDR3 nucleotides are TGTGCCAGCAGTCCCTTACAGGGTTACGAGCAGTACTTC.